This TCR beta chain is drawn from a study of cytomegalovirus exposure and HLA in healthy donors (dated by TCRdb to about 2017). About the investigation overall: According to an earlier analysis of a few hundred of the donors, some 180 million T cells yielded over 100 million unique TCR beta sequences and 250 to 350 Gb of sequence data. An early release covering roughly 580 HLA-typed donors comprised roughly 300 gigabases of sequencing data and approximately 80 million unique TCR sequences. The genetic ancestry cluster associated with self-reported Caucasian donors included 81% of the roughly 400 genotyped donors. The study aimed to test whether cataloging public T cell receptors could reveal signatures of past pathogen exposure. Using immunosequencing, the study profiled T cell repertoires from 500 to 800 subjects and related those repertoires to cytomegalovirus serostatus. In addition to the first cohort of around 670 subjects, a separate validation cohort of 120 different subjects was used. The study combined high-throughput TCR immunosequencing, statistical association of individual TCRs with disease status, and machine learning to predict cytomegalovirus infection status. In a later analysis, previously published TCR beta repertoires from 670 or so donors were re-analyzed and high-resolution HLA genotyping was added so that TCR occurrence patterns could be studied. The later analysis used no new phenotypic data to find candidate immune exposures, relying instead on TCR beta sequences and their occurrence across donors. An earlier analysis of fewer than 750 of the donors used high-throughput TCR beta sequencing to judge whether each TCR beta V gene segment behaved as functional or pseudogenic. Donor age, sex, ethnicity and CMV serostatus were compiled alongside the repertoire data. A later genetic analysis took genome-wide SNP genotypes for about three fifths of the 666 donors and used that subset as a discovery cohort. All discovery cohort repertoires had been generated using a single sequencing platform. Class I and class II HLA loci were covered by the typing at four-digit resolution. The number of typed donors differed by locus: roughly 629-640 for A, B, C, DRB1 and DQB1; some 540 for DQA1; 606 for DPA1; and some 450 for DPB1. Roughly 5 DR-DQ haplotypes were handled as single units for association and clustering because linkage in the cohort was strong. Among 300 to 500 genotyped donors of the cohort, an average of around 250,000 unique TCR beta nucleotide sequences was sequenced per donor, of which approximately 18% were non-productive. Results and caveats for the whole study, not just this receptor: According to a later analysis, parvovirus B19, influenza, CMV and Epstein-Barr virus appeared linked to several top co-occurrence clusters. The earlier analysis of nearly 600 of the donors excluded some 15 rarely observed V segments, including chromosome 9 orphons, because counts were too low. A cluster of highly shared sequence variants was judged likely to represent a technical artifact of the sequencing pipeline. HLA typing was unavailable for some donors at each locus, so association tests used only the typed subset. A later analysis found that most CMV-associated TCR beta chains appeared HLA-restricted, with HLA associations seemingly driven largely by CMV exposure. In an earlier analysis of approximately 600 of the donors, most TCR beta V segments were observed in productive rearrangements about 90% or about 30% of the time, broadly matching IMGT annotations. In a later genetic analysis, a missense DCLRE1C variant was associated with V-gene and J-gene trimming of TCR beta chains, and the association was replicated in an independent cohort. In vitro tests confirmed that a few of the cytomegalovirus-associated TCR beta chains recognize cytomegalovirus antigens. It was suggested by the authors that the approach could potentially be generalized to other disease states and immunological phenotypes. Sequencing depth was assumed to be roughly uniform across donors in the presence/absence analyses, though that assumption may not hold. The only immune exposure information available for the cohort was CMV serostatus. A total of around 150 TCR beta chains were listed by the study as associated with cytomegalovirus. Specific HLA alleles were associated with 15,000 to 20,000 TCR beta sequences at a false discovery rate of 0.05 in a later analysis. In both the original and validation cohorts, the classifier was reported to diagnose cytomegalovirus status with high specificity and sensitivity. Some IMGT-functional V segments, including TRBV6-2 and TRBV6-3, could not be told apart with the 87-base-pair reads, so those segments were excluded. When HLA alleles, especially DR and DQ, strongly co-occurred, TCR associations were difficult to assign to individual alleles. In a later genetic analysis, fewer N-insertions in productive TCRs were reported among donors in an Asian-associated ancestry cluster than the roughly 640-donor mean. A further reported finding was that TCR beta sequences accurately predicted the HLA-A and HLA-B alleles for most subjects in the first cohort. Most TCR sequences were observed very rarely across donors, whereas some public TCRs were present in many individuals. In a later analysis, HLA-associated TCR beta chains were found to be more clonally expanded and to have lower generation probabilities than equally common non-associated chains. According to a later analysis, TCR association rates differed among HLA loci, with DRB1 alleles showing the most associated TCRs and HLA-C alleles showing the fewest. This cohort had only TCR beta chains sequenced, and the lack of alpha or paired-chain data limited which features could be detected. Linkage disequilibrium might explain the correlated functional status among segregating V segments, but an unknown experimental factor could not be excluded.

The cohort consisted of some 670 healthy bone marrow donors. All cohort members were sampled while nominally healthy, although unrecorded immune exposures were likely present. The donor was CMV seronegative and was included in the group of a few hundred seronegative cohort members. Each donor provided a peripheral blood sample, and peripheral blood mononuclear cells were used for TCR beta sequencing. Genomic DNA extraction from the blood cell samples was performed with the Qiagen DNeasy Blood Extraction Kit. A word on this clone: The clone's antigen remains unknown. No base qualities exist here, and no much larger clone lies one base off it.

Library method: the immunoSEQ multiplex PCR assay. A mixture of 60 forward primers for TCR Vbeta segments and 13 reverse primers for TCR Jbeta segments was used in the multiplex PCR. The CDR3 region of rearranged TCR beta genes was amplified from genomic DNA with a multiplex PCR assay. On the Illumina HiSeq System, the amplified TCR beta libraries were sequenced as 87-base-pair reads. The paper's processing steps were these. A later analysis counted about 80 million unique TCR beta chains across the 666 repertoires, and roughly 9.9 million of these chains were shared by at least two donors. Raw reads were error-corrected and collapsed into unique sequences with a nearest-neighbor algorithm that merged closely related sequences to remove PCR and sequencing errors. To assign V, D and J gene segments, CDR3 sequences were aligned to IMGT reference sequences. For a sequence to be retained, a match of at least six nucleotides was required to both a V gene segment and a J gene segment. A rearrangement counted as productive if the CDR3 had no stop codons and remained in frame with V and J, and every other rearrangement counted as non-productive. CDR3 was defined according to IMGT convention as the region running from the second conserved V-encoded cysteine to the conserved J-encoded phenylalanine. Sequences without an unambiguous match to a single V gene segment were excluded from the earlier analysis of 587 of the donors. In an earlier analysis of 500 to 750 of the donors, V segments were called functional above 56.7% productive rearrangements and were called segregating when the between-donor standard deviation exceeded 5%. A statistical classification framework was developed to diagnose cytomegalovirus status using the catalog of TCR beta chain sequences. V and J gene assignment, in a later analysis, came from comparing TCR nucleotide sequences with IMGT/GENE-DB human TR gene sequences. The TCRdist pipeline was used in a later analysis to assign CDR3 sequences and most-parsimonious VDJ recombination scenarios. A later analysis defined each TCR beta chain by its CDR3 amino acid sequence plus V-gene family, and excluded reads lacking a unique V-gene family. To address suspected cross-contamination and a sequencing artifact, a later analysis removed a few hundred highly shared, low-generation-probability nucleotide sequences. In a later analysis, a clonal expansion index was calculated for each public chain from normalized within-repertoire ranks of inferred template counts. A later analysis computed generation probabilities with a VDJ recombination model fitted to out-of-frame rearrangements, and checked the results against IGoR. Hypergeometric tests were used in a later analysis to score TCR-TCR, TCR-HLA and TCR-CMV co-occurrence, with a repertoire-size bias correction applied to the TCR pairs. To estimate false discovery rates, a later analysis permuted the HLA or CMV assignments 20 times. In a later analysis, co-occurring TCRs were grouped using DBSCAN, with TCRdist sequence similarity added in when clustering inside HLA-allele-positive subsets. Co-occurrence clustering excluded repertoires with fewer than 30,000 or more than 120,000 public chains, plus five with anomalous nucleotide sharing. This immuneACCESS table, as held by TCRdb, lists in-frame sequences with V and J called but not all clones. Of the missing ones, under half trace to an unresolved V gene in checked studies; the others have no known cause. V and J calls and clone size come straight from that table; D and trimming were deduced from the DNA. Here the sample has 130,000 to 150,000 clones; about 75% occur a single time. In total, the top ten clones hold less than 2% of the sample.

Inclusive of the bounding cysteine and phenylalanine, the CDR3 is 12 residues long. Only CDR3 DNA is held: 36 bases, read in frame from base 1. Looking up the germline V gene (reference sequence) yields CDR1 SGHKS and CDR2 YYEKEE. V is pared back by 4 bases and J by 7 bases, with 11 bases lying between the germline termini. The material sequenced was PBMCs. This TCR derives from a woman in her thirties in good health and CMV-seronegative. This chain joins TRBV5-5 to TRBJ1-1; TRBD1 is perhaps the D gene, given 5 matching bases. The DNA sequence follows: TGTGCCAGCAGCCCCCCGGGGGATGAAGCTTTCTTT. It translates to CASSPPGDEAFF.